The sequence of this TCR beta chain was determined in a study of blood T cell repertoires in COVID-19. Turning to the study itself: Sources were T cells, B-cell-depleted T cells, or PBMCs; the material itself was cDNA or gDNA.

Only a few counts were recorded for this clone. In the authors' workflow: Quantification of nucleated cells was approximated via reference gene primer amplification. Libraries were prepared by immunoSEQ multiplex PCR; TCRdb keeps only in-frame clonotypes and omits some of them. D and trimming come from the DNA, and the V and J calls and clone size come from that table. The sample shows about 320,000 clones, approximately 85% of them seen only once. The germline V gene has CDR1 MNHEY and CDR2 SVGEGT. CDR3 size: 17 residues. V shed 4 bases and J 4 bases; nucleotides not matched to a gene: 14. Sequenced sample: peripheral blood. The chain links TRBV6-2 or TRBV6-3 to TRBJ1-2, with TRBD1 matching 8 bases. The origin of this receptor is a human donor in a cohort sampled during active COVID-19. Here the CDR3 reads CASSSDPRQGWFYGYTF. The CDR3 DNA follows: TGTGCCAGCAGTTCCGATCCGCGACAGGGGTGGTTCTATGGCTACACCTTC.